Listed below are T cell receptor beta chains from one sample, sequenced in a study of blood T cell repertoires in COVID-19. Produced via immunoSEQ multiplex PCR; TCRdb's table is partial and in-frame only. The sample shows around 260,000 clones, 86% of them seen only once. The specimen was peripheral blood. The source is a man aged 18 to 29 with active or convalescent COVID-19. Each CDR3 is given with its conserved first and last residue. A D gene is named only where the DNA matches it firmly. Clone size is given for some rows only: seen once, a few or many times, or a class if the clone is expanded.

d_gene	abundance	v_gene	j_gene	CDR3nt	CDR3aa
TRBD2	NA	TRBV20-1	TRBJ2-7	TGCAGTGCTAGTCGGCTAGCGGGAGGCGAGCAGTACTTC	CSASRLAGGEQYF
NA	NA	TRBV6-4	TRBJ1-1	TGTGCCAGCAGTGGGACAGCCAACACTGAAGCTTTCTTT	CASSGTANTEAFF
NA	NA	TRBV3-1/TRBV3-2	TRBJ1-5	TGTGCCAGCAGCCACCAATCAGGGCCCCAGCATTTT	CASSHQSGPQHF
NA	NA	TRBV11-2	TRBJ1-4	TGTGCCAGCAGCTTAGAAGGGGGAAAGGGTGAAAAACTGTTTTTT	CASSLEGGKGEKLFF
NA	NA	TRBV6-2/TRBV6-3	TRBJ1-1	TGTGCCAGCAGCTCGGGCTCGCTACTAGGGACTGAAGCTTTCTTT	CASSSGSLLGTEAFF
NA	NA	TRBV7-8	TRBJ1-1	TGTGCCAGCAGCCCCAGGGTAGTAGAGGCTTTCTTT	CASSPRVVEAFF
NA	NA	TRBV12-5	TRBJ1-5	TGTGCTAGTGGTTACCCCAGCGGGATGTACCATTTT	CASGYPSGMYHF
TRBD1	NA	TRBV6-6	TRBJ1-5	TGTGCCAGCAGCGCGCGCACAGGGGCCTCGGGACAGCCCCAGCATTTT	CASSARTGASGQPQHF
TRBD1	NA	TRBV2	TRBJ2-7	TGTGCCAGCAGTGAAGCGGGCCGGACAGGGGAGGAGCAGTACTTC	CASSEAGRTGEEQYF
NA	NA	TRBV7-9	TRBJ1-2	TGTGCCAGCAGCTTCAACAATAACTATGGCTACACCTTC	CASSFNNNYGYTF
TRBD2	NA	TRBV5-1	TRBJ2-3	TGCGCCAGCAGTTTAGCGGGGTTCACAGATACGCAGTATTTT	CASSLAGFTDTQYF
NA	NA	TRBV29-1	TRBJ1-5	TGCAGCGTTGAAGAGCCTGTCGGTCAGCCCCAGCATTTT	CSVEEPVGQPQHF
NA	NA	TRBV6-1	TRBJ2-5	TGTGCCAGCAGTGAACTCGGGATTTCGGAGACCCAGTACTTC	CASSELGISETQYF
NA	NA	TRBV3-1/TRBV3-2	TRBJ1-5	TGTGCCAGCAGCCAAGGTATCCAGCCCCAGCATTTT	CASSQGIQPQHF
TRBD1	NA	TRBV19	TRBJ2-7	TGTGCCAGTAGTCACCTAGGACAGGGAATATCCGAGCAGTACTTC	CASSHLGQGISEQYF
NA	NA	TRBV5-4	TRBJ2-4	TGTGCCAGCAGCTTGCGCCAGACTCAAAACATTCAGTACTTC	CASSLRQTQNIQYF
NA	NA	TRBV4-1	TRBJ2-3	TGCGCCAGCAGCCAAGATCCGGCGGTCAATACGCAGTATTTT	CASSQDPAVNTQYF
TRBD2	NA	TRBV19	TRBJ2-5	TGTGCCAGCAGTCTGACAGCGGGAGACGAGACCCAGTACTTC	CASSLTAGDETQYF
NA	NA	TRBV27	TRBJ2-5	TGTGCCAGCGCTCAACAGGGCCTCACGGAGACCCAGTACTTC	CASAQQGLTETQYF
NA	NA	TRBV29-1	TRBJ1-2	TGCAGCGTCCCGGGACTCTATGGCTACACCTTC	CSVPGLYGYTF
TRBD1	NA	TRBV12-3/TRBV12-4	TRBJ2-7	TGTGCCAGCAGTTTACAGGGGGCGCGTGAGCAGTACTTC	CASSLQGAREQYF
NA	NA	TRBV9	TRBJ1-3	TGTGCCAGCAGCGTAGAGCAGGGAACTGGAAACACCATATATTTT	CASSVEQGTGNTIYF
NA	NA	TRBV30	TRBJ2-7	TGTGCCTGGAGTCGGGAGAACCGGGGCGAGCAGTACTTC	CAWSRENRGEQYF
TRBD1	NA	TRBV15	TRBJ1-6	TGTGCCACCAGCAGAGGAACGGACAGGGTTAATTCACCCCTCCACTTT	CATSRGTDRVNSPLHF
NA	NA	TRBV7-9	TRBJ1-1	TGTGCCAGCAGCTTATCAGGGTTGGGTATCCTTGGGGCTTTCTTT	CASSLSGLGILGAFF
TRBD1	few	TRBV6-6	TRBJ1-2	TGTGCCAGCAGTCGCGGATTCCAGGGGGCTGAGGGCTACACCTTC	CASSRGFQGAEGYTF
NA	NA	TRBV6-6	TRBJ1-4	TGTGCCAGCCGACTTGCAACTAATGAAAAACTGTTTTTT	CASRLATNEKLFF
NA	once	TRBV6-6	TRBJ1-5	TGTGCCACCTCAGGGCTTGCGGCTCCAAATCAGCCCCAGCATTTT	CATSGLAAPNQPQHF
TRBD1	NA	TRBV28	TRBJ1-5	TGTGCCAGCAGTTCATTACCCGGGACAGGTCAGGCAGGCAATCAGCCCCAGCATTTT	CASSSLPGTGQAGNQPQHF
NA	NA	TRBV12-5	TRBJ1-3	TGTGCTAGTGGTTTTTCTGAGGTAAACAGGGCGTTCTCTGGAAACACCATATATTTT	CASGFSEVNRAFSGNTIYF
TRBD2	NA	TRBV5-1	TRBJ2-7	TGCGCCACCCGCCGAGATCTTAGGACTAGCGGGGGGCACTACGAGCAGTACTTC	CATRRDLRTSGGHYEQYF
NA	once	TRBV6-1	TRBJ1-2	TGTGCCAGCAGTGAACAGGCGGGGTTTAACTATGGCTACACCTTC	CASSEQAGFNYGYTF
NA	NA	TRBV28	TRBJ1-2	TGTGCGTATGGCAGGAACTATGGCTACACCTTC	CAYGRNYGYTF
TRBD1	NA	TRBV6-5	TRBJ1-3	TGTGCCAGCAGTCCGGACAGGGGTGAAAACACCATATATTTT	CASSPDRGENTIYF
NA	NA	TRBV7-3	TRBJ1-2	TGTGCCAGCAGCTTAACGTTTGGAGAGGGCTACACCTTC	CASSLTFGEGYTF
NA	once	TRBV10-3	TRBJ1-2	TGTGCCATCCGGGGAGGGTATGGCTACACCTTC	CAIRGGYGYTF
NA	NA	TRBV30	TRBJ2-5	TGTGCCTGGGGCACAATGCGGGATCAAGAGACCCAGTACTTC	CAWGTMRDQETQYF
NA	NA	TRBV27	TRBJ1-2	TGTGCCAGCAGTTTAAGGGGCGTCAACTATGGCTACACCTTC	CASSLRGVNYGYTF
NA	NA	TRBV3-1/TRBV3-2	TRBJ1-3	TGTGCCAGCAGCCCAGGGGATAAGGGAAACACCATATATTTT	CASSPGDKGNTIYF
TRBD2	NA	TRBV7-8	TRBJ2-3	TGTGCCAGCAGCTGGCCTAGCGGAACAACCACAGATACGCAGTATTTT	CASSWPSGTTTDTQYF
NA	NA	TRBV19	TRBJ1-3	TGTGCCAGTAACACCGACTCAATCTCTGGAAACACCATATATTTT	CASNTDSISGNTIYF
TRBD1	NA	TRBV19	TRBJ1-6	TGTGCCAGTAGTACAACAGGGGGGAATTCACCCCTCCACTTT	CASSTTGGNSPLHF
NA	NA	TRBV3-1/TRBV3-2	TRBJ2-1	TGTGCCAGCAGCCCCACAGGTTACAATGAGCAGTTCTTC	CASSPTGYNEQFF
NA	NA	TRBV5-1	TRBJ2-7	TGCGCCAGCAGCTTGGAAAGGAGCTCCTACGAGCAGTACTTC	CASSLERSSYEQYF
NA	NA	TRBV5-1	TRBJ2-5	TGCGCCAGCAGCTTGGGACTAGGAGAGACCCAGTACTTC	CASSLGLGETQYF
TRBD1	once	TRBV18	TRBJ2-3	TGTGCCAGCTCACCGGGGTTGACAGGGGTTGCAGATACGCAGTATTTT	CASSPGLTGVADTQYF
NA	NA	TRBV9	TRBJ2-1	TGTGCCAGCAGCGTAGGTCTGGGGAGCTCCTACAATGAGCAGTTCTTC	CASSVGLGSSYNEQFF
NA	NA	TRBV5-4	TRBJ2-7	TGTGCCAGCAGCTTGGTTAACACCCCCGAGCAGTACTTC	CASSLVNTPEQYF
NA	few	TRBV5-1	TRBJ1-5	TGCGCCAGCAGCTTGGCCTTCGGCAATCAGCCCCAGCATTTT	CASSLAFGNQPQHF
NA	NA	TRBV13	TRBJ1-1	TGTGCCAGCAGCCGACTCGTGGGTACTGAAGCTTTCTTT	CASSRLVGTEAFF